This T cell receptor beta chain was obtained from a study of cytomegalovirus exposure and HLA in healthy donors. There are 13 residues in the CDR3. Trimming shortened V by 3 bases and J by 4 bases, and 7 bases separated the two germline ends. Germline loops: CDR1 MNHNY, CDR2 SVGAGI (reference sequence). The PCR used 60 Vbeta and 13 Jbeta primers. The table came from immunoSEQ multiplex PCR; TCRdb's copy has only in-frame clones and leaves some out. The sample includes around 130,000 clones, around 9% of them seen just once. The sequencing sample was made of PBMCs. The V and J genes are TRBV6-6 and TRBJ1-5; perhaps TRBD1 as D (5 bases). This sequence originates from a man aged 40-49 years in good health and CMV-seronegative. The CDR3 reads CASSYRGNQPQHF. In nucleotides, the CDR3 is TGTGCCAGCAGTTATAGGGGTAATCAGCCCCAGCATTTT.